This T cell receptor (beta chain) stems from a study of beta chain features in type 1 diabetes. Isolated RNA was reverse transcribed in full, so expressed TCRB transcripts were sequenced. Profiling relied on immunoSEQ multiplex PCR, and the TCRdb table lists in-frame clones only, not all of them. The sample has some 150,000 clones, less than 8.5% seen once. The single heparinised draw taken from each donor contained roughly 100 mL of blood on average. V lost 7 bases to trimming and J lost 8 bases; unmatched junction nucleotides: 17. Germline V gene lookup returns CDR1 SGDLS and CDR2 YYNGEE. The CDR3 has 17 amino acids. This clone was found a few times. What it binds is not known. Study-wide findings and caveats: HLA effects on TCRB rearrangement stayed unresolved here. VDJ junctions in type 1 diabetes patients carried more deletions and fewer insertions.

The chain carries TRBV9 and TRBJ2-1, with 11 bases aligning to TRBD2. Material for sequencing was central memory CD4+ T cells from blood. This TCR was sampled from a young woman in good health. DNA for the CDR3: TGTGCCAGCGGACCCGTAGCGGGAGGGCCACCTAATGATGAGCAGTTCTTC. It is translated as CASGPVAGGPPNDEQFF.